The rows below give T cell receptor beta chains drawn from one sample of a study of T cell repertoires in ileal Crohn's disease. The repertoire was sequenced with immunoSEQ multiplex PCR; TCRdb's copy has only in-frame clones and lacks some. The sample includes 12,000 or so clones, around 76% of them seen just once. Sequenced input: ileal tissue. These receptors all come from an adult with Crohn's disease. CDR3s include the opening cysteine and the closing phenylalanine or tryptophan. A D gene is named only where the DNA matches it firmly. The size entry is marked missing in some rows and otherwise reads once, few, many or a size class.

abundance: NA; v_gene: TRBV7-9; d_gene: TRBD1; j_gene: TRBJ1-2; CDR3nt: TGTGCCAGCAGCTTGGACAGGGGCGGTAACTATGGCTACACCTTC; CDR3aa: CASSLDRGGNYGYTF
abundance: NA; v_gene: TRBV7-6; d_gene: NA; j_gene: TRBJ1-3; CDR3nt: TGTGCCAGCAGCTTAGAGGTGGGGGGGTCTAACACCATATATTTT; CDR3aa: CASSLEVGGSNTIYF
abundance: NA; v_gene: TRBV2; d_gene: TRBD1; j_gene: TRBJ1-2; CDR3nt: TGTGCCAGCTCAGCGGAGACAGGGAAGAAGTACACCTTC; CDR3aa: CASSAETGKKYTF
abundance: NA; v_gene: TRBV11-3; d_gene: TRBD1; j_gene: TRBJ2-1; CDR3nt: TGTGCCAGCAGCTTGTCCGCCGGGACAGGGTTCTCCTACAATGAGCAGTTCTTC; CDR3aa: CASSLSAGTGFSYNEQFF
abundance: NA; v_gene: TRBV4-1; d_gene: NA; j_gene: TRBJ2-5; CDR3nt: TGCGCCAGCAGCCAAGATAGAGGGAAAGAGACCCAGTACTTC; CDR3aa: CASSQDRGKETQYF
abundance: NA; v_gene: TRBV27; d_gene: TRBD2; j_gene: TRBJ2-2; CDR3nt: TGTGCCAGCAGACGCGGGGGATACACCGGGGAGCTGTTTTTT; CDR3aa: CASRRGGYTGELFF
abundance: NA; v_gene: TRBV28; d_gene: NA; j_gene: TRBJ2-7; CDR3nt: TGTGCCAGTACAGGAGACCTAACCTACGAGCAGTACTTC; CDR3aa: CASTGDLTYEQYF
abundance: few; v_gene: TRBV2; d_gene: NA; j_gene: TRBJ2-1; CDR3nt: TGTGCCAGCAGTGCTCAGACAGGCCCCTACAATGAGCAGTTCTTC; CDR3aa: CASSAQTGPYNEQFF
abundance: NA; v_gene: TRBV5-1; d_gene: NA; j_gene: TRBJ2-1; CDR3nt: TGCGCCAGCAGCATCCCTAGCGACCTAACGGGAAATGAGCAGTTCTTC; CDR3aa: CASSIPSDLTGNEQFF
abundance: NA; v_gene: TRBV9; d_gene: NA; j_gene: TRBJ2-3; CDR3nt: TGTGCCAGCAGCCTCTCCCTTCCCCCAGATACGCAGTATTTT; CDR3aa: CASSLSLPPDTQYF
abundance: NA; v_gene: TRBV6-5; d_gene: NA; j_gene: TRBJ2-7; CDR3nt: TGTGCCAGCAGTTACTATGCGGGCTACGAGCAGTACTTC; CDR3aa: CASSYYAGYEQYF
abundance: NA; v_gene: TRBV5-6; d_gene: TRBD1; j_gene: TRBJ2-7; CDR3nt: TGTGCCAGCAGCTTGATACAGGGGGCTAGTTACGAGCAGTACTTC; CDR3aa: CASSLIQGASYEQYF
abundance: once; v_gene: TRBV30; d_gene: NA; j_gene: TRBJ1-1; CDR3nt: TGTGCCTGGAGTGGTCCCGGACAAACGAACACTGAAGCTTTCTTT; CDR3aa: CAWSGPGQTNTEAFF
abundance: NA; v_gene: TRBV15; d_gene: NA; j_gene: TRBJ2-3; CDR3nt: TGTGCCACCAGCAGAGACCCAGGATCTAGCACAGATACGCAGTATTTT; CDR3aa: CATSRDPGSSTDTQYF
abundance: once; v_gene: TRBV6-1; d_gene: TRBD1; j_gene: TRBJ1-1; CDR3nt: TGTGCCAGCAGTACAGGGGTGGGCACTGAAGCTTTCTTT; CDR3aa: CASSTGVGTEAFF
abundance: NA; v_gene: TRBV2; d_gene: NA; j_gene: TRBJ1-6; CDR3nt: TGTGCCAGCAGTGGGGGCCAGGGCTATAATTCACCCCTCCACTTT; CDR3aa: CASSGGQGYNSPLHF
abundance: NA; v_gene: TRBV5-1; d_gene: TRBD2; j_gene: TRBJ2-1; CDR3nt: TGCGCCAGCAGCTTGTCTAGCGGGGTAGTCGCCTACAATGAGCAGTTCTTC; CDR3aa: CASSLSSGVVAYNEQFF
abundance: NA; v_gene: TRBV5-1; d_gene: NA; j_gene: TRBJ2-1; CDR3nt: TGCGCCAGCAGCTTATCAGGGTACTCGTACAATGAGCAGTTCTTC; CDR3aa: CASSLSGYSYNEQFF
abundance: NA; v_gene: TRBV6-5; d_gene: NA; j_gene: TRBJ1-6; CDR3nt: TGTGCCAGCAGTTCAGGGTTTGGGGAATCACCCCTCCACTTT; CDR3aa: CASSSGFGESPLHF
abundance: NA; v_gene: TRBV19; d_gene: TRBD1; j_gene: TRBJ2-5; CDR3nt: TGTGCCAGTAGTATGACAGGGGAAGAGACCCAGTACTTC; CDR3aa: CASSMTGEETQYF
abundance: NA; v_gene: TRBV30; d_gene: NA; j_gene: TRBJ1-2; CDR3nt: TGTGCCTGGAGGGGGAGGCAGTTAAACTATGGCTACACCTTC; CDR3aa: CAWRGRQLNYGYTF
abundance: NA; v_gene: TRBV2; d_gene: TRBD1; j_gene: TRBJ2-3; CDR3nt: TGTGCCAGCAGTTACAGGGGTGGTAGCACAGATACGCAGTATTTT; CDR3aa: CASSYRGGSTDTQYF
abundance: NA; v_gene: TRBV11-2; d_gene: NA; j_gene: TRBJ1-5; CDR3nt: TGTGCCAGCAGCTTAGACACGAGATCGCCCCAGCATTTT; CDR3aa: CASSLDTRSPQHF
abundance: NA; v_gene: TRBV6-1; d_gene: NA; j_gene: TRBJ2-3; CDR3nt: TGTGCCAGCAGAGCTAGCACAGATACGCAGTATTTT; CDR3aa: CASRASTDTQYF
abundance: NA; v_gene: TRBV27; d_gene: TRBD1; j_gene: TRBJ1-2; CDR3nt: TGTGCCAGCAGTTTAATGGACAGGGAAACCGCAGCTAACTATGGCTACACCTTC; CDR3aa: CASSLMDRETAANYGYTF
abundance: NA; v_gene: TRBV7-8; d_gene: TRBD1; j_gene: TRBJ1-1; CDR3nt: TGTGCCAGCAGCTCCCGTGACAGGGGGTTAACTGAAGCTTTCTTT; CDR3aa: CASSSRDRGLTEAFF
abundance: NA; v_gene: TRBV11-2; d_gene: NA; j_gene: TRBJ2-7; CDR3nt: TGTGCCAGCAGCTTAGCGGCAGGCTTCTACGAGCAGTACTTC; CDR3aa: CASSLAAGFYEQYF
abundance: few; v_gene: TRBV6-1; d_gene: NA; j_gene: TRBJ1-2; CDR3nt: TGTGCCAGCAGTGAAGTAGCGGGGGTGTATGGCTACACCTTC; CDR3aa: CASSEVAGVYGYTF
abundance: few; v_gene: TRBV5-1; d_gene: NA; j_gene: TRBJ1-5; CDR3nt: TGCGCCAGCAGCTCGGGATCCTTCAATCAGCCCCAGCATTTT; CDR3aa: CASSSGSFNQPQHF
abundance: NA; v_gene: TRBV5-1; d_gene: TRBD2; j_gene: TRBJ2-1; CDR3nt: TGCGCCAGCAGCTTGGGAGCGGTAGCGGGATACAATGAGCAGTTCTTC; CDR3aa: CASSLGAVAGYNEQFF
abundance: once; v_gene: TRBV4-1; d_gene: TRBD1; j_gene: TRBJ2-6; CDR3nt: TGCGCCAGCAGCCGCGACGGAGTTAGGACAGGGGGCGCTGGGGCCAACGTCCTGACTTTC; CDR3aa: CASSRDGVRTGGAGANVLTF
abundance: once; v_gene: TRBV28; d_gene: NA; j_gene: TRBJ1-6; CDR3nt: TGTGCCAGCAGTTTACCCGGACAGATTAATTCACCCCTCCACTTT; CDR3aa: CASSLPGQINSPLHF
abundance: NA; v_gene: TRBV6-5; d_gene: NA; j_gene: TRBJ2-1; CDR3nt: TGTGCCAGCATAGGGGGTAGGGGGAATGAGCAGTTCTTC; CDR3aa: CASIGGRGNEQFF
abundance: once; v_gene: TRBV19; d_gene: NA; j_gene: TRBJ2-2; CDR3nt: TGTGCCAGTAGTGCGGCGTACACCGGGGAGCTGTTTTTT; CDR3aa: CASSAAYTGELFF
abundance: NA; v_gene: TRBV4-2; d_gene: NA; j_gene: TRBJ2-2; CDR3nt: TGTGCCAGCAGCCGGGGACACACGAACACCGGGGAGCTGTTTTTT; CDR3aa: CASSRGHTNTGELFF
abundance: few; v_gene: TRBV30; d_gene: NA; j_gene: TRBJ1-2; CDR3nt: TGTGCCTGGAGTGTTCAAATTAACTATGGCTACACCTTC; CDR3aa: CAWSVQINYGYTF
abundance: NA; v_gene: TRBV28; d_gene: TRBD1; j_gene: TRBJ1-2; CDR3nt: TGTGCCAGCAGTGTCGACAGGGGCGTGGATGGCTACACCTTC; CDR3aa: CASSVDRGVDGYTF
abundance: NA; v_gene: TRBV6-5; d_gene: NA; j_gene: TRBJ1-3; CDR3nt: TGTGCCAGCAAGGGAGGTGGGGACACCATATATTTT; CDR3aa: CASKGGGDTIYF
abundance: NA; v_gene: TRBV11-3; d_gene: TRBD2; j_gene: TRBJ2-3; CDR3nt: TGTGCCAGCAGCTCGCCCACAGGCGGGAGGGAAGGAGATACGCAGTATTTT; CDR3aa: CASSSPTGGREGDTQYF
abundance: NA; v_gene: TRBV5-4; d_gene: TRBD1; j_gene: TRBJ1-2; CDR3nt: TGTGCCAGCAGCTACAACAGGGGGCGTGCGGGCTACACCTTC; CDR3aa: CASSYNRGRAGYTF
abundance: NA; v_gene: TRBV27; d_gene: NA; j_gene: TRBJ2-1; CDR3nt: TGTGCCAGCAGTTTATCGGCAGGGGCGCTAGACAATGAGCAGTTCTTC; CDR3aa: CASSLSAGALDNEQFF
abundance: NA; v_gene: TRBV5-1; d_gene: TRBD1; j_gene: TRBJ1-1; CDR3nt: TGCGCCAGCAGGGCTGGGACAGGGGGCACTGAAGCTTTCTTT; CDR3aa: CASRAGTGGTEAFF